The source of this T cell receptor (beta chain) is a study of beta chain features in type 1 diabetes (dated 2018 in TCRdb). Looking at the study overall: Mean age, gender distribution, total cell number and subset yield did not differ between patients and healthy donors. A total of 85 million to 140 million sorted cells were examined across all samples, and a strong correlation was observed between cell number per subset and RNA yield. Regulatory and stem cell-like memory subsets were isolated from only 8 patients and about eight healthy donors, whereas naive and central memory subsets came from all 28 donors. The study compared TCRB repertoires of sorted circulating CD4+ T cell subsets between recently diagnosed type 1 diabetes patients and matched healthy donors.

A single peripheral blood draw of about 120 mL on average was collected from each donor into heparinised tubes. A BD FACSAria II and a panel including CD45RO, CCR7, CD25, CD127, CD95 and CD27 were used to sort naive, central memory, regulatory and stem cell-like memory CD4+ T cells. Every sorted population had a purity above 98%. PBMCs were separated immediately by Lymphoprep density gradient centrifugation and were stained directly, without being cultured. So that batch effects would be minimized, each experiment stained and sorted samples in pairs, pairing one healthy donor with one patient. The germline V gene sets CDR1 to SGHRS and CDR2 to YFSETQ. After removal of 0 bases from V and 11 bases from J, the junction retains 12 bases not matched to a gene. The CDR3 contains 15 residues, cysteine and phenylalanine counted. Left in the record is the CDR3 DNA by itself, 45 bases read in frame from the first base.

About this clone: What this receptor recognizes is not known. No base qualities exist here, and no much larger clone lies one base off it.

The High Capacity cDNA Reverse Transcription Kit was used to reverse transcribe all of the isolated RNA, meaning that expressed TCRB transcripts were what got sequenced. Deep immunoSEQ sequencing was performed on naive, central memory and regulatory T cell samples, with an average of about 3.6 million total reads per sample. Sorted cells were lysed in RLT buffer, and RNA was extracted using DNase-treated RNeasy Micro or Mini kits according to cell number. To prevent cross-contamination, every cell subset was processed on its own, while patient and healthy donor samples were processed together. The immunoSEQ multiplex PCR was used to amplify TCRB sequences from cDNA, yielding 87-bp fragments that span the CDR3 region. Amplicons were sequenced on the Illumina HiSeq platform. Regarding the original processing steps: PCR bias was computationally corrected using synthetic template baselines, reads within Hamming distance 2 were collapsed, and singletons that could not be merged were discarded. Reads were aligned against IMGT to assign V, D and J genes, CDR3 length and insertions or deletions at six rearrangement sites. Within each subset, clonotype counts were normalized to sorted cell number, after which true diversity and Gini coefficients were computed with the tcR R package. The overlap coefficient, calculated on TCRB nucleotide sequences, was used to quantify repertoire sharing. TCRdb mirrors the immuneACCESS table, restricted to in-frame sequences. Some clones are absent from its copies; in checked studies, under half trace to an unresolved V gene, and the reason for the others is unknown. That table supplies the V and J calls and clone size; D and trimming were determined from the DNA. The sample table records 400,000 or so clones; 9.6% of these occur just once. Jointly, the top ten make up about 0.63% of the sample.

Beyond this particular receptor, the publication reports: Because cDNA was sequenced instead of genomic DNA, activated cells with high expression could be over-represented, although the groups did not differ in activation or CD3 levels. Because the HLA sub-analyses included only small numbers of individuals, any influence of HLA type on TCRB rearrangement was left unresolved. Shorter templates might have been favored by PCR, but patient and control samples were amplified and corrected together, so both groups would have been affected equally by any skew. Naive, central memory and regulatory TCRB repertoires appeared more similar among patients than among healthy donors. Fewer insertions and more nucleotide deletions at VDJ recombination sites were observed in patients with type 1 diabetes, implying thymic rearrangement abnormalities. Type 1 diabetes patients showed a moderate but significant shortening of TCRB CDR3 length in all four CD4+ subsets.

The clonotype comes from a man younger than 45 with type 1 diabetes. Sequenced: central memory CD4+ T cells from blood. Here the chain combines TRBV5-1 and TRBJ2-7, with 9 bases aligning to TRBD2. The DNA sequence is as follows: TGCGCCAGCAGCTTGGTTGCGCGGCTAGCGGGGCAGGAGTACTTC. Its translation is CASSLVARLAGQEYF.